This TCR beta chain stems from a study of blood T cell repertoires in COVID-19. Sequencing used immunoSEQ multiplex PCR; TCRdb keeps in-frame clones, though not all of them. The sample carries more than 60,000 clones, 85% to 90% recorded once. Source material: peripheral blood. This TCR derives from a man between 45 and 60 years old with active COVID-19.

CDR3 nucleotides: TGCGCCAGCAGCTTAGGAGCGATCTACGAGCAGTACTTC. Encoded protein: CASSLGAIYEQYF. The chain couples TRBV5-1 to TRBJ2-7, with D unresolved. Trimming left V 2 bases short and J 3 bases short, with 9 bases between. Germline V gene lookup returns CDR1 SGHRS and CDR2 YFSETQ. The CDR3 has 13 residues. Using reference TRBV5-1 and TRBJ2-7 for the parts outside the CDR3, the full variable domain is KAGVTQTPRYLIKTRGQQVTLSCSPISGHRSVSWYQQTPGQGLQFLFEYFSETQRNKGNFPGRFSGRQFSNSRSEMNVSTLELGDSALYLCASSLGAIYEQYFGPGTRLTVT.